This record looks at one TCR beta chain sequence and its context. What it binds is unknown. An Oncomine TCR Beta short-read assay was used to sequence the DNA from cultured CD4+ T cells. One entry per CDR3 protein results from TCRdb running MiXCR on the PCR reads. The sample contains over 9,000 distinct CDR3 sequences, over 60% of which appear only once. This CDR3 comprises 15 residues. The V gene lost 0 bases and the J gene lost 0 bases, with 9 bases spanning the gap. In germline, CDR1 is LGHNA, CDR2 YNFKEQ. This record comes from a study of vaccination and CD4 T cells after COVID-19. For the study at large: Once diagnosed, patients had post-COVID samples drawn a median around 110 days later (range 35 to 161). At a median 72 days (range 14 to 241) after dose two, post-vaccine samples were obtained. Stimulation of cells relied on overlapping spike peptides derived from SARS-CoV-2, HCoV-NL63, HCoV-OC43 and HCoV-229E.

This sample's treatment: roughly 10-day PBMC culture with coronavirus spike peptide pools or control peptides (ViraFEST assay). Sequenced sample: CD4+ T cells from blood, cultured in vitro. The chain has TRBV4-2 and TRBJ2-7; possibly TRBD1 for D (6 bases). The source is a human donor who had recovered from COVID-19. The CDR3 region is CASSQDQGFSYEQYF. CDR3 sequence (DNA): TGTGCCAGCAGCCAAGATCAGGGGTTCTCCTACGAGCAGTACTTC.